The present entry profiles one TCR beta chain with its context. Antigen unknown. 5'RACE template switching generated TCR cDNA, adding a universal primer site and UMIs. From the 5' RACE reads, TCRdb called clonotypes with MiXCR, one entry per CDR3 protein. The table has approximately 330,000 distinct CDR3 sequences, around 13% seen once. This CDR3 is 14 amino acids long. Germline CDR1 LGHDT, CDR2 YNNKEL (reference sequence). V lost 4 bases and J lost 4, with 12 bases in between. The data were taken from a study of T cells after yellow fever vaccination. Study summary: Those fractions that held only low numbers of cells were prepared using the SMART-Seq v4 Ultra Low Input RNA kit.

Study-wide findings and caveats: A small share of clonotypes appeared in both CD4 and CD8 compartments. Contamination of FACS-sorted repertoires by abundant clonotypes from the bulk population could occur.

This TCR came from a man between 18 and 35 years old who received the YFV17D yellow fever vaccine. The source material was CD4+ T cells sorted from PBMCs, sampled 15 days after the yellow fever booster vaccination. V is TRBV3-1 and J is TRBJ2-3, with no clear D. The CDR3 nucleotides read TGTGCCAGCAGCCCAAATCGAGCCTCAGATACGCAGTATTTT. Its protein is CASSPNRASDTQYF.